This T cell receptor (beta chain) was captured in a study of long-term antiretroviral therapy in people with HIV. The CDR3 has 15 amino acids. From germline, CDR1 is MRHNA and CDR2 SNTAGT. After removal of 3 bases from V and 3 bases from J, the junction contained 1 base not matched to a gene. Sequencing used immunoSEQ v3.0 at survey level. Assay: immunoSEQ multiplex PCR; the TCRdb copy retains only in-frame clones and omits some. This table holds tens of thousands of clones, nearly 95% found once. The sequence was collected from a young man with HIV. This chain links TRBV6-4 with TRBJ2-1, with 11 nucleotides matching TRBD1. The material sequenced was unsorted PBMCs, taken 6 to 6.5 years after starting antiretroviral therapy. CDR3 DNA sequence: TGTGCCAGCAGTGAGGGGACAGGGGGCTACAATGAGCAGTTCTTC. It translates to CASSEGTGGYNEQFF.